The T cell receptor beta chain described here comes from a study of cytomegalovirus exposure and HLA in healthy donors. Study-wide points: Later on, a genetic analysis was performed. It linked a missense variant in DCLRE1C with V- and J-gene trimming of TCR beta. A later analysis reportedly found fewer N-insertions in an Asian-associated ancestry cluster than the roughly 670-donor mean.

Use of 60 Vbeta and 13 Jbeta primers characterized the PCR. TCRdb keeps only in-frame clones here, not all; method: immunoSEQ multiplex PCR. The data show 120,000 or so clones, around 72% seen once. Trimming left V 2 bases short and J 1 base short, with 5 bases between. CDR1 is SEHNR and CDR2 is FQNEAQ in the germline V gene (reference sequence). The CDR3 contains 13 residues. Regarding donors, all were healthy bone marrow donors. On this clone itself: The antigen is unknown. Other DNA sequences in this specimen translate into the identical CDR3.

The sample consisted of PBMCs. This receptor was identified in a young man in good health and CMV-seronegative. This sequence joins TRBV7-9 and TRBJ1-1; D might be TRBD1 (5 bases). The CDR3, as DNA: TGTGCCAGCAGCTTACAGGGGAACACTGAAGCTTTCTTT. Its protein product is CASSLQGNTEAFF.